This paragraph covers one T cell receptor (beta chain) sequence. Its specificity is not known. Data came from immunoSEQ multiplex PCR; TCRdb stores just in-frame clones and leaves some out. This sample has under 1,500 clones, with 75% to 95% found just once. This sample stems from a study of chemoradiotherapy in HPV16-positive cancers. The CDR3 loop spans 14 amino acids. Per the germline V gene, CDR1 is MNHNY and CDR2 is SVGAGI (reference sequence). The V gene lost 6 bases and the J gene lost 4 bases, with 10 bases spanning the gap. Points from the study as a whole: Only a couple of HPV16-positive patients supplied the functional HPV-specificity definition. Candidate HPV-specific clones and E7-related TCR motifs grew in tumor during treatment.

The TCR comes from a human donor with HPV-associated anogenital cancer. V usage is TRBV6-6 and J usage is TRBJ1-6; D gene ambiguous. The sequences come from tumor tissue, collected from a patient who underwent chemoradiotherapy. The DNA of the CDR3 is TGTGCCAGCAGCGACGCGGGTTATAATTCACCCCTCCACTTT. This codes for CASSDAGYNSPLHF.